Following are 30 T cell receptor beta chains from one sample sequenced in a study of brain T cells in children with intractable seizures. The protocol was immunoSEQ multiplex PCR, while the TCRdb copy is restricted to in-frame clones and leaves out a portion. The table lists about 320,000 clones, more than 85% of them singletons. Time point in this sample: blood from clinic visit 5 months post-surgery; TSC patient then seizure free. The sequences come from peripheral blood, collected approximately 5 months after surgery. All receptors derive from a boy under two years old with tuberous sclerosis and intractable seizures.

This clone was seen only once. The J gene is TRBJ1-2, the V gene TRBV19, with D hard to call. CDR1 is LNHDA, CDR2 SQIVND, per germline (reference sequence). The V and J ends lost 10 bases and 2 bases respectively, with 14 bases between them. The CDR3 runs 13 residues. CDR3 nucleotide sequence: TGTGCCACCTGGACCCGGGCAAACTATGGCTACACCTTC. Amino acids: CATWTRANYGYTF.

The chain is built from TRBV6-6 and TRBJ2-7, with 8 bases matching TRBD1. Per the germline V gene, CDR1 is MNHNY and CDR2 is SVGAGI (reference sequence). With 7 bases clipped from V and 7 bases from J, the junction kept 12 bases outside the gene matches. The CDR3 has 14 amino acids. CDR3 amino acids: CASTPWTGNEEQYF. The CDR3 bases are TGTGCCAGCACTCCGTGGACAGGGAACGAGGAGCAGTACTTC.

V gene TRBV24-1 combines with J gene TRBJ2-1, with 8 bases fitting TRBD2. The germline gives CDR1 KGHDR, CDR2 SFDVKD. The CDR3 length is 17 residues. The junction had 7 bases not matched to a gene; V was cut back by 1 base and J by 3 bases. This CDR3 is CATSDFSAGGLYNEQFF. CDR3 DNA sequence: TGTGCCACCAGTGATTTTTCGGCGGGAGGTCTCTACAATGAGCAGTTCTTC.

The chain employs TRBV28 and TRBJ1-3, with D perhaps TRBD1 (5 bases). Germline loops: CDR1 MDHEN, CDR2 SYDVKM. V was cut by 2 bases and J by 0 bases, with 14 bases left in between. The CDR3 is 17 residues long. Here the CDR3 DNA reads TGTGCCAGCAGTTTAGATTTCGGGACCTCCTCTGGAAACACCATATATTTT. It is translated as CASSLDFGTSSGNTIYF. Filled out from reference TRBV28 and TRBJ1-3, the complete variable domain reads DVKVTQSSRYLVKRTGEKVFLECVQDMDHENMFWYRQDPGLGLRLIYFSYDVKMKEKGDIPEGYSVSREKKERFSLILESASTNQTSMYLCASSLDFGTSSGNTIYFGEGSWLTVV.

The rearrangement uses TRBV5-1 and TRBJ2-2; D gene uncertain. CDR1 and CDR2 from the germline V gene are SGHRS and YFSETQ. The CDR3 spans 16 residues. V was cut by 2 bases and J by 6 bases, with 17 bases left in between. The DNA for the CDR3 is TGCGCCAGCAGCTTTCAAGGTCCTAGGATGGCCGGGGAGCTGTTTTTT. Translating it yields CASSFQGPRMAGELFF.

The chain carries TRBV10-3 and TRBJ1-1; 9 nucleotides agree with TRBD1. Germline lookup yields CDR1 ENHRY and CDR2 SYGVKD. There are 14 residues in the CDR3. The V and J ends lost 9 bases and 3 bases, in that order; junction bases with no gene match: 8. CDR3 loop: CAMSRTGEDTEAFF. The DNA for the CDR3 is TGTGCCATGTCTAGGACAGGGGAGGACACTGAAGCTTTCTTT.

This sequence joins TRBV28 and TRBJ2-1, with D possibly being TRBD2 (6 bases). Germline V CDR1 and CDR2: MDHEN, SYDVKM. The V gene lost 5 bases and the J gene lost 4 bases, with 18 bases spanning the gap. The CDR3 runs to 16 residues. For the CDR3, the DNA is TGTGCCAGCAGTGGCCCAGGCGGGGTATGGTACAATGAGCAGTTCTTC. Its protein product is CASSGPGGVWYNEQFF.

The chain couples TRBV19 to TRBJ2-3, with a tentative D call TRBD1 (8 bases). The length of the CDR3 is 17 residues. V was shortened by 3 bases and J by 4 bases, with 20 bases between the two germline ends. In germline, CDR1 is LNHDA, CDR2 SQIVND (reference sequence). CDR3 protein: CASSIWGGRGRSDTQYF. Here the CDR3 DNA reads TGTGCCAGTAGTATCTGGGGGGGCAGGGGGCGGTCAGATACGCAGTATTTT.

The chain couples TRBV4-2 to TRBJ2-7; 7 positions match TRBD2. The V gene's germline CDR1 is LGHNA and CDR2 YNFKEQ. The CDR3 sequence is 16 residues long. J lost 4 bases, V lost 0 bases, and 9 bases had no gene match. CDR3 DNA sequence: TGTGCCAGCAGCCAAGAAATCGCTAGCGGCTATTACGAGCAGTACTTC. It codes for CASSQEIASGYYEQYF.

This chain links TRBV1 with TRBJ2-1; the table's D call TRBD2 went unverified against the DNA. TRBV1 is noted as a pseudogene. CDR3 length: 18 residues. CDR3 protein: CTSPQGCCGRISYNEQFF. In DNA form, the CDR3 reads TGCACCAGTCCCCAAGGGTGTTGCGGGAGGATATCCTACAATGAGCAGTTCTTC.

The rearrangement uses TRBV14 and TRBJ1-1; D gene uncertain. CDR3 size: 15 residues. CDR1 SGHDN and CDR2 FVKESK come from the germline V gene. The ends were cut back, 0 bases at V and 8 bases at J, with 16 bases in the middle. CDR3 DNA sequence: TGTGCCAGCAGCCAAGATAGGAGAGCGGGCCGGGAAGCTTTCTTT. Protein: CASSQDRRAGREAFF.

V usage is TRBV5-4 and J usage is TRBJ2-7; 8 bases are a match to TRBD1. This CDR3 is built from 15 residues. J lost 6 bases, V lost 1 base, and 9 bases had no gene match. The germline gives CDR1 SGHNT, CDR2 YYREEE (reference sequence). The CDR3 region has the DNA TGTGCCAGCAGCTTGCGCACAGGGGGTCCATCCGAGCAGTACTTC. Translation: CASSLRTGGPSEQYF.

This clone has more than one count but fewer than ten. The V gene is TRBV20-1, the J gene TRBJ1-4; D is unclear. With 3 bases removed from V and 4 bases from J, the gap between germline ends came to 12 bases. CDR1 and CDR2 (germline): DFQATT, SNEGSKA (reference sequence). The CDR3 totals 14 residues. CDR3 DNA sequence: TGCAGTGCTAGTGCGGATCCCGATAATGAAAAACTGTTTTTT. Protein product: CSASADPDNEKLFF.

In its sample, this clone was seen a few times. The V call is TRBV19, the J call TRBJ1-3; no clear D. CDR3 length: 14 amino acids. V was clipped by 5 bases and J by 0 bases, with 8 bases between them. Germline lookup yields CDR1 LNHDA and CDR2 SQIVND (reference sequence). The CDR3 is CASSSQVSGNTIYF. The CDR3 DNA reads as TGTGCCAGTAGTTCCCAGGTCTCTGGAAACACCATATATTTT.

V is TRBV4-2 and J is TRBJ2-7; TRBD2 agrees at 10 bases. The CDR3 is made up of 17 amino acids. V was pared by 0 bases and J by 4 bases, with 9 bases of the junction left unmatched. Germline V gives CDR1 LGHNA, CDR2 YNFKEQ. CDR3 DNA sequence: TGTGCCAGCAGCCAAGATCCCTTTCTAGCGGGAGAGTACGAGCAGTACTTC. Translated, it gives CASSQDPFLAGEYEQYF.

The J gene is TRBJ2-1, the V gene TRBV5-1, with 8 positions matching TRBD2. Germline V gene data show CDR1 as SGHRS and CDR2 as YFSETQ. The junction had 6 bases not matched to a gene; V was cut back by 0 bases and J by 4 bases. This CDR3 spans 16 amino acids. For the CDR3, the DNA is TGCGCCAGCAGCTTGGCAGGCGGGGGGTCTTACAATGAGCAGTTCTTC. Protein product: CASSLAGGGSYNEQFF. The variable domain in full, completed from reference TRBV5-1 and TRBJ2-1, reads KAGVTQTPRYLIKTRGQQVTLSCSPISGHRSVSWYQQTPGQGLQFLFEYFSETQRNKGNFPGRFSGRQFSNSRSEMNVSTLELGDSALYLCASSLAGGGSYNEQFFGPGTRLTVL.

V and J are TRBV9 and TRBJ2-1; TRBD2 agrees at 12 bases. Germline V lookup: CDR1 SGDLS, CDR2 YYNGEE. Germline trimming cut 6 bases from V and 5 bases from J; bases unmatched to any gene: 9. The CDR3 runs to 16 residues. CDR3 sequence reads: CASTENLAGGNNEQFF. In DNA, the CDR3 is TGTGCCAGCACCGAGAACCTAGCGGGAGGGAACAATGAGCAGTTCTTC.

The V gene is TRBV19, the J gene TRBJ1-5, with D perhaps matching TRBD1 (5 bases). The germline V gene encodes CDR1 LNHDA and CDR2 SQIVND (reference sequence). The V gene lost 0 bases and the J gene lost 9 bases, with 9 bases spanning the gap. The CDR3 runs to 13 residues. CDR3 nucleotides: TGTGCCAGTAGTATAGACAGGGAAGGGCCCCAGCATTTT. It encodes CASSIDREGPQHF.

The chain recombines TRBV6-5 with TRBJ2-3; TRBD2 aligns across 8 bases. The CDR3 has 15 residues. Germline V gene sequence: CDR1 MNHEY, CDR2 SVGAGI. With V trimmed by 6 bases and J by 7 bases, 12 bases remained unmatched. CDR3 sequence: CASRATSGPMYTQYF. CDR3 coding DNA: TGTGCCAGCAGAGCCACTAGCGGCCCCATGTATACGCAGTATTTT.

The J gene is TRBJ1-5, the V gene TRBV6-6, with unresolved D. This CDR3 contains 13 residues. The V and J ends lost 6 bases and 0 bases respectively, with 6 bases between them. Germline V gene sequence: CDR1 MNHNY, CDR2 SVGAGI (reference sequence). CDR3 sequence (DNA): TGTGCCAGCAGCCGACATAGCAATCAGCCCCAGCATTTT. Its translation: CASSRHSNQPQHF.

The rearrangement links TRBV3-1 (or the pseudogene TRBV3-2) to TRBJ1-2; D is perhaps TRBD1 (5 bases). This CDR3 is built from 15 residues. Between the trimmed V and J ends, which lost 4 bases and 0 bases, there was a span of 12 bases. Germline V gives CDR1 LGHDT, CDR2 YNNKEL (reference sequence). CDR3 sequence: CASSRETAANYGYTF. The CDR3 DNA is TGTGCCAGCAGCCGAGAGACAGCAGCTAACTATGGCTACACCTTC.

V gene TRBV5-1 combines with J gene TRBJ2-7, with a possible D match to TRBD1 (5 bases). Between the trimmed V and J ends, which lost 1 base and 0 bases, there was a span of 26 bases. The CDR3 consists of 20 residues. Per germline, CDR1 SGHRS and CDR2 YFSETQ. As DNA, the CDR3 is TGCGCCAGCAGCTTGTTTATAGGGTTCGGAGTCGGCAGGGCCTCCTACGAGCAGTACTTC. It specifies CASSLFIGFGVGRASYEQYF.

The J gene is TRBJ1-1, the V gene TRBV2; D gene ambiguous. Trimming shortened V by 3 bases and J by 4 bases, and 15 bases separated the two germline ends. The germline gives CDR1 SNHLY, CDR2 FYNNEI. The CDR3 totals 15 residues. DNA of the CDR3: TGTGCCAGCAGTGATCGCGAAGAGATAGGCACTGAAGCTTTCTTT. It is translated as CASSDREEIGTEAFF.

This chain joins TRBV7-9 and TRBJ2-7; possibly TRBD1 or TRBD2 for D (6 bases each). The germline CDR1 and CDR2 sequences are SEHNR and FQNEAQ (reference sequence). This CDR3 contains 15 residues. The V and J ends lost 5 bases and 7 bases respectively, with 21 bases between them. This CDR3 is CASSGQSSALQEQYF. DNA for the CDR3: TGTGCCAGCAGCGGACAGTCTAGCGCACTACAGGAGCAGTACTTC. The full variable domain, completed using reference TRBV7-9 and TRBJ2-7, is DTGVSQNPRHKITKRGQNVTFRCDPISEHNRLYWYRQTLGQGPEFLTYFQNEAQLEKSRLLSDRFSAERPKGSFSTLEIQRTEQGDSAMYLCASSGQSSALQEQYFGPGTRLTVT.

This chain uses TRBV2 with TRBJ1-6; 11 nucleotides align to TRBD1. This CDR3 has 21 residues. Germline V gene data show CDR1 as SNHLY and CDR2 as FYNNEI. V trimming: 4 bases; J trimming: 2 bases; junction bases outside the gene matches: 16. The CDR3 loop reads CASSALRTGGMSGPYNSPLHF. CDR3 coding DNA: TGTGCCAGCAGTGCCTTGCGGACAGGGGGCATGTCGGGTCCCTATAATTCACCCCTCCACTTT.

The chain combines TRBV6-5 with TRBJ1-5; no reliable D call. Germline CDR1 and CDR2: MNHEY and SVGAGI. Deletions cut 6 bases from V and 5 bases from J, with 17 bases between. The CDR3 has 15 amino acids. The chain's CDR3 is CASSLRWGADQPQHF. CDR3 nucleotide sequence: TGTGCCAGCAGCCTGAGGTGGGGAGCCGATCAGCCCCAGCATTTT.

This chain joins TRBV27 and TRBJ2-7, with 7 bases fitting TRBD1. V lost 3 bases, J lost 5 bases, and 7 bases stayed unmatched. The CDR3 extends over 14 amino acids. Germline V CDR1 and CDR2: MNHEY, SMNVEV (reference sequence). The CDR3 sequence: CASSLGTALDEQYF. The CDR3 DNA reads TGTGCCAGCAGTTTGGGGACAGCCTTGGACGAGCAGTACTTC.

CDR3 protein: CASSLRDGYSPLHF. CDR3 nucleotides: TGTGCCAGCAGTTTACGGGACGGTTATTCACCCCTCCACTTT. The rearrangement uses TRBV27 and TRBJ1-6, with D perhaps matching TRBD1 (5 bases). Germline loops: CDR1 MNHEY, CDR2 SMNVEV (reference sequence). This CDR3 contains 14 residues. V shed 2 bases and J shed 8 bases, with 10 bases lying between them.

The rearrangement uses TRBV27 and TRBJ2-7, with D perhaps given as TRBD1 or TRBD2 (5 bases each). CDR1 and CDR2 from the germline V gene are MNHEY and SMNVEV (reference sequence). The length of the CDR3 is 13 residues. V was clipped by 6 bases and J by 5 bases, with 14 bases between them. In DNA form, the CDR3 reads TGTGCCAGCAGCTGGGACCCCGCCAACGAGCAGTACTTC. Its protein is CASSWDPANEQYF.

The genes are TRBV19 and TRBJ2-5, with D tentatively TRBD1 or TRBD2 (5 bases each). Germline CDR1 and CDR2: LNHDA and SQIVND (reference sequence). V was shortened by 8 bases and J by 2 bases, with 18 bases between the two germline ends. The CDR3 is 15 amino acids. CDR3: CASRTSGRRQETQYF. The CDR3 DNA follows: TGTGCCAGTCGGACTTCGGGACGGAGGCAAGAGACCCAGTACTTC.